These 23 T cell receptor beta chains came from one sample sequenced in a study of CD8 T cells in Susac syndrome. Random-hexamer reverse transcription was applied to about 0.45 to 1 ug RNA. TCRdb redid the calling of the immunoSEQ multiplex PCR reads with MiXCR, one entry per CDR3 protein. The sample includes 150,000 or so distinct CDR3 sequences, roughly 94% seen only once; the top ten take 0.14%. The sequenced material came from CD4+ T cells from PBMCs. The receptors shown here come from a human donor with Susac syndrome.

V is TRBV28 and J is TRBJ2-5; the D is unclear. Germline CDR1 and CDR2: MDHEN and SYDVKM. The V and J ends lost 6 bases and 4 bases respectively, with 9 bases between them. The CDR3 has 12 amino acids. The CDR3 here is CASRDPRETQYF. In DNA, the CDR3 is TGTGCCAGCAGAGACCCAAGAGAGACCCAGTACTTC.

The rearrangement links TRBV7-9 to TRBJ2-1, with D uncertain. Germline loops: CDR1 SEHNR, CDR2 FQNEAQ (reference sequence). Trimming took 0 bases from V and 7 from J, leaving 10 bases between them. This CDR3 spans 14 amino acids. The CDR3 nucleotides read TGTGCCAGCAGCTTAGCTGCCAGGCTGAATGAGCAGTTCTTC. As protein: CASSLAARLNEQFF.

This chain connects TRBV12-3 or TRBV12-4 to TRBJ1-6; TRBD1 is a possible D gene (5 bases). The CDR3 runs 13 residues. V was clipped by 9 bases and J by 4 bases, with 10 bases between them. The CDR3 DNA sequence: TGTGCCAGTCGACAGCTTTATAATTCACCCCTCCACTTT. Translating it yields CASRQLYNSPLHF.

The chain uses TRBV19 and TRBJ2-7; the D call may be TRBD1 or TRBD2 (5 bases each). The CDR3 is made up of 16 amino acids. Germline loops: CDR1 LNHDA, CDR2 SQIVND (reference sequence). V shed 5 bases and J shed 0 bases, with 17 bases lying between them. The CDR3 DNA reads as TGTGCCAGTAGTGAGCCGGGACGTAGACCCTCCTACGAGCAGTACTTC. It specifies CASSEPGRRPSYEQYF.

The chain is built from TRBV30 and TRBJ1-5; D is perhaps TRBD1 (6 bases). Germline V gene lookup returns CDR1 GTSNPN and CDR2 SVGIG (reference sequence). The CDR3 has 13 amino acids. Trimming removed 2 bases from V and 6 bases from J, with 11 bases in between. CDR3 in amino acids: CAWSLGGGQPQHF. The CDR3, as DNA: TGTGCCTGGAGTTTAGGGGGAGGTCAGCCCCAGCATTTT.

The chain combines TRBV9 with TRBJ2-5; a weak D match, TRBD1 (6 bases). CDR3 size: 13 residues. Germline loops: CDR1 SGDLS, CDR2 YYNGEE. V shed 3 bases and J shed 4 bases, with 10 bases lying between them. The CDR3 here is CASSEQGSETQYF. In nucleotides, the CDR3 is TGTGCCAGCAGCGAACAGGGTTCAGAGACCCAGTACTTC. Full variable domain (missing parts from reference TRBV9 and TRBJ2-5): DSGVTQTPKHLITATGQRVTLRCSPRSGDLSVYWYQQSLDQGLQFLIQYYNGEERAKGNILERFSAQQFPDLHSELNLSSLELGDSALYFCASSEQGSETQYFGPGTRLLVL.

This chain uses TRBV7-9 with TRBJ2-5, with D hard to call. There are 10 residues in the CDR3. Germline CDR1 and CDR2: SEHNR and FQNEAQ (reference sequence). V was shortened by 5 bases and J by 5 bases, with 3 bases between the two germline ends. The CDR3 DNA is TGTGCCAGCAGCCCGGAGACCCAGTACTTC. Amino acids: CASSPETQYF.

The chain carries TRBV12-3 or TRBV12-4 and TRBJ1-2; D is ambiguous. Trimming cost V 3 bases and J 4 bases, with 6 bases left between them. The CDR3 extends over 12 amino acids. The CDR3 nucleotides are TGTGCCAGCAGTTTTCCAGCCTATGGCTACACCTTC. This gives the protein CASSFPAYGYTF.

V and J are TRBV12-3 or TRBV12-4 and TRBJ1-1, with D possibly being TRBD1 (6 bases). The V gene lost 3 bases and the J gene lost 4 bases, with 9 bases spanning the gap. The CDR3 contains 13 residues. The CDR3 DNA is TGTGCCAGCAGTTTCGGCAGGGGCACTGAAGCTTTCTTT. Its translation is CASSFGRGTEAFF.

The chain recombines TRBV20-1 with TRBJ1-1; TRBD1 matches 8 bases. This CDR3 contains 14 residues. V shed 6 bases, J shed 4 bases, and the junction held 10 bases outside the gene matches. The germline V gene encodes CDR1 DFQATT and CDR2 SNEGSKA (reference sequence). CDR3 protein: CSARPTGVATEAFF. The CDR3 DNA reads as TGCAGTGCGAGACCGACAGGGGTGGCCACTGAAGCTTTCTTT.

This clonotype was picked up one time. This sequence joins TRBV5-1 and TRBJ2-3; D call uncertain. V lost 2 bases and J lost 1, with 11 bases in between. This CDR3 comprises 15 residues. Germline CDR1 SGHRS, CDR2 YFSETQ. The CDR3 region is CASSLTPRRTDTQYF. CDR3 in DNA: TGCGCCAGCAGCTTAACTCCAAGGCGCACAGATACGCAGTATTTT.

This clonotype has only a few counts. The chain uses TRBV20-1 and TRBJ2-7; TRBD1 aligns across 9 bases. Trimming removed 1 base from V and 4 bases from J; junction bases left unmatched: 2. Germline assignment: CDR1 DFQATT and CDR2 SNEGSKA (reference sequence). This CDR3 contains 13 residues. This CDR3 reads CSARGTGVYEQYF. The CDR3 nucleotides read TGCAGTGCTAGAGGGACAGGGGTATACGAGCAGTACTTC.

The chain uses TRBV12-5 and TRBJ1-1; D not certain. V lost 3 bases and J 10 bases, leaving 12 bases between the germline ends. The CDR3 has 12 residues. In germline, CDR1 is LGHNT, CDR2 FRNRAP. This CDR3 reads CASGFADRRAFF. CDR3 DNA: TGTGCTAGTGGTTTTGCCGACCGTAGAGCTTTCTTT.

The chain links TRBV20-1 to TRBJ2-3, with D perhaps TRBD2 (5 bases). Germline CDR1 DFQATT, CDR2 SNEGSKA (reference sequence). Between the trimmed V and J ends, which lost 4 bases and 6 bases, there was a span of 14 bases. The CDR3 is 13 amino acids. The CDR3 DNA sequence: TGCAGTGCTATACGGGGTGGTTCGGATACGCAGTATTTT. Its protein product is CSAIRGGSDTQYF.

This chain joins TRBV28 and TRBJ1-1, with TRBD1 identical over 8 bases. Germline CDR1 and CDR2: MDHEN and SYDVKM. The V and J ends lost 7 bases and 3 bases, in that order; junction bases with no gene match: 19. The CDR3 contains 18 residues. The CDR3 region has the DNA TGTGCCAGCAAAGGACAGGGTACATGGGGGCGCATGGACACTGAAGCTTTCTTT. Translating gives CASKGQGTWGRMDTEAFF.

This chain connects TRBV10-3 to TRBJ2-1, with unresolved D. Germline V gene lookup returns CDR1 ENHRY and CDR2 SYGVKD. The CDR3 extends over 15 amino acids. V was shortened by 6 bases and J by 0 bases, with 12 bases between the two germline ends. The CDR3 sequence: CAISGDLSSYNEQFF. CDR3 sequence (DNA): TGTGCCATCAGCGGAGATTTGAGCTCCTACAATGAGCAGTTCTTC.

The CDR3 spells CASSLVAGGSIEQFF. The CDR3 bases are TGCGCCAGCAGCTTGGTAGCAGGGGGGTCGATTGAGCAGTTCTTC. The chain joins TRBV5-1 to TRBJ2-1; tentatively, D is TRBD1 (7 bases). V was trimmed by 0 bases and J by 9 bases, leaving 16 bases between them. CDR3 length equals 15 residues. CDR1 and CDR2 (germline): SGHRS, YFSETQ. The full variable domain, in which reference TRBV5-1 and TRBJ2-1 provide the parts outside the CDR3, is KAGVTQTPRYLIKTRGQQVTLSCSPISGHRSVSWYQQTPGQGLQFLFEYFSETQRNKGNFPGRFSGRQFSNSRSEMNVSTLELGDSALYLCASSLVAGGSIEQFFGPGTRLTVL.

CDR3 sequence reads: CAWTDRGFTGELFF. The CDR3 nucleotides read TGTGCCTGGACGGACAGGGGGTTCACCGGGGAGCTGTTTTTT. V usage is TRBV30 and J usage is TRBJ2-2; 10 bases agree with TRBD1. The CDR3 loop spans 14 amino acids. Germline V gene data show CDR1 as GTSNPN and CDR2 as SVGIG (reference sequence). With V trimmed by 4 bases and J by 4 bases, 3 bases remained unmatched.

This chain links TRBV11-1 with TRBJ1-1; D may be TRBD1 (5 bases). The CDR3 is made up of 12 amino acids. Trimming took 3 bases from V and 11 from J, leaving 13 bases between them. CDR1 SGHAT and CDR2 FQDESV come from the germline V gene (reference sequence). The CDR3 sequence: CASSLPRGRAFF. In DNA form, the CDR3 reads TGTGCCAGCAGCTTGCCCCGGGGACGGGCTTTCTTT.

The J gene is TRBJ1-1, the V gene TRBV27; TRBD1 might be the D (6 bases). The CDR3 sequence is 16 residues long. CDR1 and CDR2 (germline): MNHEY, SMNVEV (reference sequence). V was shortened by 7 bases and J by 1 base, with 19 bases between the two germline ends. The CDR3 loop reads CASIRGGSGGNTEAFF. The DNA of the CDR3 is TGTGCCAGCATACGAGGGGGGTCTGGTGGGAACACTGAAGCTTTCTTT.

Written as DNA, the CDR3 is TGTGCCAGCAGCACCCGGACCCGCTATGGCTACACCTTC. The encoded protein is CASSTRTRYGYTF. J is TRBJ1-2 and V is TRBV6-5; D is undetermined. This CDR3 contains 13 residues. The ends were cut back, 6 bases at V and 4 bases at J, with 12 bases in the middle. Looked up from germline, CDR1 is MNHEY and CDR2 is SVGAGI.

The chain links TRBV5-1 to TRBJ1-1; D is unclear. Between the trimmed V and J ends, which lost 4 bases and 6 bases, there was a span of 10 bases. The CDR3 runs to 12 residues. CDR1 SGHRS and CDR2 YFSETQ come from the germline V gene. The CDR3 spells CASSVNTAEAFF. The CDR3 nucleotides read TGCGCCAGCAGCGTCAATACGGCTGAAGCTTTCTTT.

The V call is TRBV30, the J call TRBJ2-1; D unclear. The germline gives CDR1 GTSNPN, CDR2 SVGIG (reference sequence). This CDR3 is 13 amino acids long. Trimming removed 0 bases from V and 8 bases from J, with 11 bases in between. CDR3 residues: CAWSVGDAYEQFF. CDR3 bases: TGTGCCTGGAGTGTAGGAGATGCTTATGAGCAGTTCTTC.